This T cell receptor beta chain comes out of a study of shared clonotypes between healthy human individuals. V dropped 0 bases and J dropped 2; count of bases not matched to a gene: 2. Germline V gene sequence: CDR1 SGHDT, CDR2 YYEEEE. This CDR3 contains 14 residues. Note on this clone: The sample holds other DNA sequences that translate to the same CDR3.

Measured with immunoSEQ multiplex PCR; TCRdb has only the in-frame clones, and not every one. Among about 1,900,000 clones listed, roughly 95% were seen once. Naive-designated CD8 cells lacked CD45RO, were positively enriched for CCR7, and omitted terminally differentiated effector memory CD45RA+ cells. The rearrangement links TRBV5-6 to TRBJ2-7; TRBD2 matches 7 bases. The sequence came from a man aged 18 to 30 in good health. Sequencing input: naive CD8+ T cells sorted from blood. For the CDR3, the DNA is TGTGCCAGCAGCTTGGGGGGAGGGCCCTACGAGCAGTACTTC. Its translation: CASSLGGGPYEQYF.